This TCR beta chain was obtained from a study of read filtering for tumor transcriptome and immune sequencing. Study in general: Mean patient age was around 66 years, range roughly 40 to 85; over 16 male, 11 to 15 female. DNase treatment preceded whole-transcriptome library preparation.

Study-wide findings and caveats: Correlation between methods rose after single-read clonotypes were removed.

This clonotype turned up a few times. Its specificity is not known. This clone may be a read error of a much larger clone one base away. Sampling of bone marrow took place during active disease in every patient. The CDR3 is 15 residues long. Trimming took off 6 bases at V and 2 bases at J, with 13 bases between the two ends. The V gene's germline CDR1 is MDHEN and CDR2 SYDVKM. Molecular barcoded adaptors covering alpha/delta and beta/gamma chains were used on roughly 400 ng RNA. TCRdb used MiXCR to reprocess the reads, holding one entry per CDR3 protein. The top ten clones hold 15% of a sample with about 90,000 distinct CDR3 sequences, roughly an eighth of them seen once.

V and J are TRBV28 and TRBJ2-2; unclear D gene. The source of this sequence is a donor aged 40 or older with multiple myeloma. The specimen was a population of CD138-negative cells sorted from bone marrow. For the CDR3, the DNA is TGTGCCAGCAGGCCCCGGACCGTCAACACCGGGGAGCTGTTTTTT. This encodes CASRPRTVNTGELFF.